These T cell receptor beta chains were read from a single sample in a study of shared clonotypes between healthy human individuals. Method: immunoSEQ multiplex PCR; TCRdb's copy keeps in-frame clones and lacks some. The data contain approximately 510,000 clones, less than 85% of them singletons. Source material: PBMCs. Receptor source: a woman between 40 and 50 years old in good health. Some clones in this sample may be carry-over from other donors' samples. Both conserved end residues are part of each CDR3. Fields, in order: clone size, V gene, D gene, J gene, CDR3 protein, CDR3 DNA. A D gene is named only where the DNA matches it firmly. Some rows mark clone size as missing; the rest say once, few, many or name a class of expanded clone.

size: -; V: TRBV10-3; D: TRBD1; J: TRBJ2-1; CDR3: CAISEPTGVEQFF; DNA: TGTGCCATCAGTGAGCCTACAGGGGTTGAGCAGTTCTTC
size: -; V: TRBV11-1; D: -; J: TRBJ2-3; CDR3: CASSLGQGSTDTQYF; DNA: TGTGCCAGCAGCTTAGGGCAGGGGAGTACGGATACGCAGTATTTT
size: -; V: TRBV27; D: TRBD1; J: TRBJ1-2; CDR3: CASSSTDRGLGYTF; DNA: TGTGCCAGCAGTTCAACGGACAGGGGGCTTGGCTACACCTTC
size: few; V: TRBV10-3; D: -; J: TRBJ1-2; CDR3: CAISESDGAGGYTF; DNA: TGTGCCATCAGTGAGTCCGACGGGGCAGGAGGCTACACCTTC
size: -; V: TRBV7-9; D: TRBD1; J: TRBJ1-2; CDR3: CASSSPGQGFGYTF; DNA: TGTGCCAGCAGCTCTCCGGGACAGGGTTTCGGCTACACCTTC
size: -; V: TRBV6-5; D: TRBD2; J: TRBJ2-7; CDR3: CASSYTLAGGPTEQYF; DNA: TGTGCCAGCAGTTACACCCTAGCGGGAGGCCCGACCGAGCAGTACTTC
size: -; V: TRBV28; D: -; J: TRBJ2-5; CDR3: CASSSRQGGLSETQYF; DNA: TGTGCCAGCAGCTCACGACAGGGAGGATTGTCAGAGACCCAGTACTTC
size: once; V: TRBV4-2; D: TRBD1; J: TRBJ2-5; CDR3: CASSQDGGQGGWETQYF; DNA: TGTGCCAGCAGCCAAGATGGGGGACAGGGAGGATGGGAGACCCAGTACTTC
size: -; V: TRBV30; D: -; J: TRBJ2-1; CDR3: CAWSPTGLDTVF; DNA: TGTGCCTGGAGCCCCACAGGCCTAGATACCGTCTTC
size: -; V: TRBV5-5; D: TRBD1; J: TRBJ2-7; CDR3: CASSQPGQGSYEQYF; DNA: TGTGCCAGCAGCCAACCGGGACAGGGCTCCTACGAGCAGTACTTC
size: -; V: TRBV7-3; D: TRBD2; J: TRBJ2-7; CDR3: CASSLMPGLGYEQYF; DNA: TGTGCCAGCAGCTTAATGCCGGGACTAGGCTACGAGCAGTACTTC
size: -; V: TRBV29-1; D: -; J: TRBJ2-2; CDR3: CSVTQTTGELFF; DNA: TGCAGCGTCACACAGACCACCGGGGAGCTGTTTTTT
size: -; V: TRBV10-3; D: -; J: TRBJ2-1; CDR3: CATAAGRGDNEQFF; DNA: TGTGCCACCGCGGCGGGAAGGGGGGACAATGAGCAGTTCTTC
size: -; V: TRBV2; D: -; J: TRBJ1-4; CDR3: CASRPRATNEKLFF; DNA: TGTGCCAGCAGGCCCAGAGCAACTAATGAAAAACTGTTTTTT
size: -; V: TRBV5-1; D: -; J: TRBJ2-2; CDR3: CASSPRGVGVSGELFF; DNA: TGCGCCAGCAGCCCCAGGGGGGTCGGAGTATCCGGGGAGCTGTTTTTT
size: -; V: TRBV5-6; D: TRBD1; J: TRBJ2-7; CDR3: CASSSLEWTGDSYEQYF; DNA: TGTGCCAGCAGCTCCTTGGAATGGACAGGGGACTCCTACGAGCAGTACTTC
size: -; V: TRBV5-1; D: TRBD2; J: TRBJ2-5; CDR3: CASSLGLAGLQETQYF; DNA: TGCGCCAGCAGCTTGGGGCTAGCGGGGTTACAAGAGACCCAGTACTTC
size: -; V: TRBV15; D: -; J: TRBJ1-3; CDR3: CATHPGISGNTIYF; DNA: TGTGCCACCCATCCAGGCATCTCTGGAAACACCATATATTTT
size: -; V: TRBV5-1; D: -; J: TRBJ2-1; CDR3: CASSPLGGGGYNEQFF; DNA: TGCGCCAGCAGCCCCCTCGGGGGCGGGGGATACAATGAGCAGTTCTTC
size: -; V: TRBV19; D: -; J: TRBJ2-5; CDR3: CASSIRHTTLGETQYF; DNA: TGTGCCAGTAGTATCAGGCACACCACTCTTGGGGAGACCCAGTACTTC
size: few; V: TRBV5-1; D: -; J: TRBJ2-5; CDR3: CASRITETQYF; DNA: TGCGCCAGCAGGATCACGGAGACCCAGTACTTC
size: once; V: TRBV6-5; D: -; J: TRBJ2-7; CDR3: CASSFYWGDYEQYF; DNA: TGTGCCAGCAGTTTTTATTGGGGGGACTACGAGCAGTACTTC
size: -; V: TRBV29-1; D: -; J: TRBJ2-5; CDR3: CSVVTQLQETQYF; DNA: TGCAGCGTTGTCACACAGCTACAAGAGACCCAGTACTTC
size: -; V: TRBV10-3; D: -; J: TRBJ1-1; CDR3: CAISPGTLNTEAFF; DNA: TGTGCCATCAGTCCCGGGACATTGAACACTGAAGCTTTCTTT
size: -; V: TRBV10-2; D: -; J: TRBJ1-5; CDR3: CASGDSDITRQHF; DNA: TGCGCCAGCGGCGACTCAGACATCACCAGGCAGCATTTT
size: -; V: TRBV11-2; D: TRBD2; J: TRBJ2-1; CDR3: CASSLPQRGNNEQFF; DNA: TGTGCCAGCAGCCTCCCCCAGCGGGGGAACAATGAGCAGTTCTTC
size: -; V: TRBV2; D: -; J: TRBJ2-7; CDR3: CASTRGRGLGNEQYF; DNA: TGTGCCAGCACCCGCGGTCGGGGTTTGGGCAACGAGCAGTACTTC
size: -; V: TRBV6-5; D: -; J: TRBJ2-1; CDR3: CASSPVTVYNEQFF; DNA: TGTGCCAGCAGCCCCGTGACAGTATACAATGAGCAGTTCTTC
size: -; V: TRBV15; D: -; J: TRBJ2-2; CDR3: CATSSLFKRPARTGELFF; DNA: TGTGCCACCAGCAGTTTGTTTAAGCGGCCCGCCAGGACCGGGGAGCTGTTTTTT
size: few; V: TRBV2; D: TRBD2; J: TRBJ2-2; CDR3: CASSGGTSGTGELFF; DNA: TGTGCCAGCAGTGGCGGGACTAGCGGCACCGGGGAGCTGTTTTTT
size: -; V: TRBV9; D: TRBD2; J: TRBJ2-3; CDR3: CASSLTSGSTDTQYF; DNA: TGTGCCAGCTCGTTGACTAGCGGGAGCACAGATACGCAGTATTTT
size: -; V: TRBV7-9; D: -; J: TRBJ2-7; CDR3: CASSYGHQPYEQYF; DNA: TGTGCCAGCAGCTACGGACATCAGCCTTACGAGCAGTACTTC
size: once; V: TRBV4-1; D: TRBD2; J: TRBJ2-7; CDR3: CASSQELAGGFYEQYF; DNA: TGCGCCAGCAGCCAAGAACTAGCGGGAGGATTCTACGAGCAGTACTTC
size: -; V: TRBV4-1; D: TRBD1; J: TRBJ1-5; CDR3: CASGGQGGQPQHF; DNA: TGCGCCAGCGGAGGACAGGGAGGACAGCCCCAGCATTTT
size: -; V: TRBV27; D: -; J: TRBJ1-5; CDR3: CASSRTLGQPQHF; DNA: TGTGCCAGCAGCAGGACCTTAGGGCAACCCCAGCATTTT
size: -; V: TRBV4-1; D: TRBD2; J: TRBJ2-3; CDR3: CASSQEGREGTDTQYF; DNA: TGCGCCAGCAGCCAAGAGGGGCGGGAGGGCACAGATACGCAGTATTTT
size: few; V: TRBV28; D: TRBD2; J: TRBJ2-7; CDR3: CASSTRTLAGAGKQYF; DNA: TGTGCCAGCAGTACTCGAACACTAGCGGGAGCTGGGAAGCAGTACTTC
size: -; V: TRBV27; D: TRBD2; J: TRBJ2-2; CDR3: CASTRGGSGELFF; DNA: TGTGCCAGCACCCGGGGGGGAAGCGGGGAGCTGTTTTTT
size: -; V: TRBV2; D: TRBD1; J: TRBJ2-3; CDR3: CASSEAGTGAGTDTQYF; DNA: TGTGCCAGCAGTGAAGCGGGGACAGGGGCCGGCACAGATACGCAGTATTTT
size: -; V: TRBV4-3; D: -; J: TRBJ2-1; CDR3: CASSQGSFEGQFF; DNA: TGCGCCAGCAGCCAAGGAAGCTTCGAGGGGCAGTTCTTC
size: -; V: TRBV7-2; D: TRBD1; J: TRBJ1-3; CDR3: CASSQNRGRGNTIYF; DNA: TGTGCCAGCAGCCAAAACAGGGGAAGGGGAAACACCATATATTTT
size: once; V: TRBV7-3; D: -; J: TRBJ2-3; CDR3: CASSLGRPVDTQYF; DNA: TGTGCCAGCAGCTTAGGACGGCCTGTTGATACGCAGTATTTT
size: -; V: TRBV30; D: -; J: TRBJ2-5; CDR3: CAWSVLPRGVQETQYF; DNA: TGTGCCTGGAGTGTACTTCCCCGGGGAGTCCAAGAGACCCAGTACTTC
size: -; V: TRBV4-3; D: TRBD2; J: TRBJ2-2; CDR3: CASSQDLTSGRADTGELFF; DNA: TGCGCCAGCAGCCAAGATTTAACTAGCGGGAGGGCCGACACCGGGGAGCTGTTTTTT